What follows are 3 T cell receptor beta chains derived from one specimen sequenced in a study of Graves' ophthalmopathy and Graves' hyperthyroidism. RNA transcripts served as template for amplifying TCR beta CDR3 sequences. HTBI primers were employed in first-round RT-PCR, then a second-round multiplex PCR followed. MiXCR was run by TCRdb on the multiplex PCR reads, yielding one entry per CDR3 protein. The data contain approximately 210,000 distinct CDR3 sequences, around a fifth of them singletons. The sequenced sample consisted of peripheral blood. The source of these receptors is a woman aged 45-65 years with Graves' ophthalmopathy.

Concerning this clonotype itself: With a much larger clone just one base away, this may be a read error. The rearrangement joins TRBV9 to TRBJ2-5; D unclear. The CDR3 extends over 14 amino acids. The germline V gene encodes CDR1 SGDLS and CDR2 YYNGEE. CDR3 in DNA: TGTGCCAGCAGTGTCGGCGGAGATCAAGAGACCCTGTACTTC. Its translation is CASSVGGDQETLYF.

Worth noting for this clonotype: It may be a read error: a sequence one base away is much more abundant. The chain links TRBV19 to TRBJ1-3, with TRBD1 as a possible D gene (6 bases). The ends were cut back, 3 bases at V and 4 bases at J, with 13 bases in the middle. The germline gives CDR1 LNHDA, CDR2 SQIVND (reference sequence). This CDR3 comprises 15 residues. CDR3 DNA: TGTGCCAGTAGTATGGTCCAGGGACAAGGAAACACCATATATTTT. Translated: CASSMVQGQGNTIYF.

Many counts were recorded for this clonotype. This sequence joins TRBV5-1 and TRBJ1-1; maybe TRBD1 (6 bases). The CDR3 loop spans 14 amino acids. V gave up 2 bases and J gave up 4 bases, with 12 bases separating them. Per the germline V gene, CDR1 is SGHRS and CDR2 is YFSETQ. The CDR3 DNA sequence: TGCGCCAGCAGCTTACAGGGAGTCGGCACTGAAGCTTTCTTT. It codes for CASSLQGVGTEAFF.